The 19 T cell receptor beta chains below all came from one sample that was sequenced in a study of CD8+CD57+ T cells in acquired aplastic anemia. CD8+CD57+ cell expansion, shown by flow cytometry, had occurred in the patients selected for sequencing. Genomic DNA, the template, was used for profiling of the TCR beta VDJ and CDR3. MiXCR, applied by TCRdb to the reads, yields one record per CDR3 protein. The data contain over 150,000 distinct CDR3 sequences, over 55% of them seen just once; the ten biggest clones take up more than 35%. The source material was sorted CD4+, CD8+, or CD8+CD57+ T cells (not recorded which) from PBMCs. These receptors all come from a human donor with aplastic anemia.

This chain uses TRBV7-2 with TRBJ1-2; TRBD1 aligns across 11 bases. The CDR3 spans 13 residues. Germline V CDR1 and CDR2: SGHTA, FQGNSA. Losses at the gene ends were 5 bases for V and 8 bases for J; bases not matched to a gene: 4. For the CDR3, the DNA is TGTGCCAGCAGCGACCGGACAGGGGGCGGCTACACCTTC. Its protein product is CASSDRTGGGYTF.

This chain joins TRBV11-2 and TRBJ2-5, with TRBD2 identical over 7 bases. V shed 6 bases and J 7 bases; nucleotides not matched to a gene: 11. The CDR3 is made up of 14 amino acids. Germline V CDR1 and CDR2: SGHAT, FQNNGV. As DNA, the CDR3 is TGTGCCAGCAGTGAAGGCGGGGGTCTTGTGACCCAGTACTTC. This sequence encodes CASSEGGGLVTQYF.

The V gene is TRBV20-1, the J gene TRBJ1-1; D call uncertain. CDR3 size: 14 residues. Trimming removed 4 bases at V and 3 bases at J, with 15 bases between. Looked up from germline, CDR1 is DFQATT and CDR2 is SNEGSKA (reference sequence). Written as DNA, the CDR3 is TGCAGTGCTAAAGGATTGGGTGGTGACACTGAAGCTTTCTTT. It yields the protein CSAKGLGGDTEAFF.

CDR3 nucleotides: TGTGCCAGCAGCCCTCAGAGGGGGTTCTACGAGCAGTACTTC. It translates to CASSPQRGFYEQYF. The rearrangement links TRBV14 to TRBJ2-7; D perhaps matches TRBD1 (6 bases). V lost 4 bases and J 3 bases, leaving 13 bases between the germline ends. CDR1 is SGHDN and CDR2 is FVKESK in the germline V gene. CDR3 length equals 14 residues.

J is TRBJ2-5 and V is TRBV15; a weak D match, TRBD2 (6 bases). This CDR3 has 17 amino acids. The germline CDR1 and CDR2 sequences are LNHNV and YYDKDF (reference sequence). Trimming removed 2 bases at V and 3 bases at J, with 19 bases between. CDR3 nucleotides: TGTGCCACCAGCAGATCCCCGAAGAGGTGGGGGGAAGAGACCCAGTACTTC. Its protein product is CATSRSPKRWGEETQYF.

The J gene is TRBJ2-7, the V gene TRBV15; either TRBD1 or TRBD2 may fit D (5 bases each). This CDR3 has 13 amino acids. The V gene lost 6 bases and the J gene lost 2 bases, with 11 bases spanning the gap. Germline V gives CDR1 LNHNV, CDR2 YYDKDF (reference sequence). The CDR3 spells CATRALGAYEQYF. As DNA, the CDR3 is TGTGCCACCAGGGCCTTGGGGGCCTACGAGCAGTACTTC.

This chain links TRBV6-1 with TRBJ1-5, with 10 bases lining up with TRBD1. The CDR3 is 16 amino acids. The J segment lost 6 bases and the V segment lost 5 bases, leaving 10 bases of the junction unmatched. Germline CDR1 MNHNS, CDR2 SASEGT. CDR3 coding DNA: TGTGCCAGCAGTAACCTTCCGACAGGGGGCGTTCAGCCCCAGCATTTT. It specifies CASSNLPTGGVQPQHF.

The chain recombines TRBV20-1 with TRBJ2-2, with D possibly matching TRBD1 (6 bases). The CDR3 loop spans 13 amino acids. Per the germline V gene, CDR1 is DFQATT and CDR2 is SNEGSKA (reference sequence). Trimming pared 3 bases from V and 4 bases from J, leaving 9 bases between. CDR3 nucleotides: TGCAGTGCTAGGTTAGGGGGCACCGGGGAGCTGTTTTTT. Translation gives CSARLGGTGELFF.

The chain employs TRBV25-1 and TRBJ1-1; the D gene is possibly TRBD1 (5 bases). V was clipped by 6 bases and J by 2 bases, with 7 bases between them. This CDR3 region has 12 residues. Per germline, CDR1 MGHDK and CDR2 SYGVNS. This CDR3 is CASRDTNTEAFF. The CDR3 coding sequence is TGTGCCAGCAGGGACACCAACACTGAAGCTTTCTTT.

The chain uses TRBV7-2 and TRBJ2-5; 11 nucleotides agree with TRBD2. The J segment lost 4 bases and the V segment lost 4 bases, leaving 5 bases of the junction unmatched. Germline-derived CDR1 and CDR2 are SGHTA and FQGNSA. The CDR3 loop spans 15 amino acids. CDR3 sequence: CASSSRTSGPETQYF. Here the CDR3 DNA reads TGTGCCAGCAGCTCTCGGACTAGCGGGCCAGAGACCCAGTACTTC.

This clonotype was seen more than once but under ten times. This chain connects TRBV19 to TRBJ1-6; a possible D gene is TRBD1 (6 bases). Trimming took 5 bases from V and 7 from J, leaving 12 bases between them. The CDR3 covers 14 residues. Germline CDR1 and CDR2: LNHDA and SQIVND (reference sequence). CDR3 nucleotide sequence: TGTGCCAGTAGTCTTGGACAGAGGAATTCACCCCTCCACTTT. Protein product: CASSLGQRNSPLHF. Supplemented by reference TRBV19 and TRBJ1-6, the full variable domain reads DGGITQSPKYLFRKEGQNVTLSCEQNLNHDAMYWYRQDPGQGLRLIYYSQIVNDFQKGDIAEGYSVSREKKESFPLTVTSAQKNPTAFYLCASSLGQRNSPLHFGNGTRLTVT.

This chain joins TRBV7-3 and TRBJ1-2; 12 bases line up with TRBD1. This CDR3 has 16 amino acids. The germline CDR1 and CDR2 sequences are SGHTA and FQGTGA. With 6 bases clipped from V and 7 bases from J, the junction kept 12 bases outside the gene matches. The CDR3 nucleotides read TGTGCCAGCAGTCCCCCGGCCGGGACAGGGGGCAGTGGCTACACCTTC. Its translation is CASSPPAGTGGSGYTF.

This clonotype was counted many times. The CDR3 loop is CASSIGEVEAFF. CDR3 nucleotides: TGTGCCAGTAGTATAGGGGAGGTGGAAGCTTTCTTT. The genes are TRBV19 and TRBJ1-1; D unresolved. The CDR3 loop spans 12 amino acids. With 1 base removed from V and 8 bases from J, the gap between germline ends came to 8 bases. The germline V gene has CDR1 LNHDA and CDR2 SQIVND (reference sequence).

In this sample, this clonotype turned up a few times. The rearrangement links TRBV15 to TRBJ2-1; 7 bases line up with TRBD2. J gave up 5 bases and V 3 bases, and 7 bases lay outside the gene matches. Looked up from germline, CDR1 is LNHNV and CDR2 is YYDKDF (reference sequence). The CDR3 runs 15 residues. This CDR3 is CATSSSGWDNNEQFF. CDR3 in DNA: TGTGCCACCAGCAGTAGCGGGTGGGATAACAATGAGCAGTTCTTC.

J is TRBJ2-1 and V is TRBV10-3; 11 nucleotides align to TRBD1. V was clipped by 10 bases and J by 2 bases; unmatched bases: 4. CDR3 length: 14 residues. Per the germline V gene, CDR1 is ENHRY and CDR2 is SYGVKD. The CDR3: CATRDRGAYNEQFF. The DNA for the CDR3 is TGTGCCACCAGGGACAGGGGGGCCTACAATGAGCAGTTCTTC.

This chain connects TRBV6-5 to TRBJ1-2; 9 positions match TRBD1. The CDR3 consists of 14 residues. Trimming took 6 bases from V and 4 from J; bases not matched to a gene: 6. Germline assignment: CDR1 MNHEY and CDR2 SVGAGI. The CDR3 bases are TGTGCCAGCAGCCGGGACAGGGACAGCTATGGCTACACCTTC. Its translation is CASSRDRDSYGYTF.

J is TRBJ1-1 and V is TRBV15; no reliable D call. The CDR3 consists of 13 residues. V lost 2 bases, J lost 6 bases, and 10 bases lay in between. From germline, CDR1 is LNHNV and CDR2 YYDKDF (reference sequence). CDR3 protein: CATSRREDPEAFF. CDR3 in DNA: TGTGCCACCAGCAGAAGGGAGGACCCTGAAGCTTTCTTT.

The chain carries TRBV6-1 and TRBJ2-5; D gene uncertain. CDR1 and CDR2 from the germline V gene are MNHNS and SASEGT. V was shortened by 5 bases and J by 5 bases, with 15 bases between the two germline ends. The CDR3 length is 14 residues. The CDR3, as DNA: TGTGCCAGCAGTCCTCGGAGTTCAACGGAGACCCAGTACTTC. Encoded protein: CASSPRSSTETQYF.

The chain's CDR3 is CASSLSSSSYNSPLHF. CDR3 coding DNA: TGCGCCAGCAGCCTTTCCTCAAGCTCCTATAATTCACCCCTCCACTTT. This chain connects TRBV4-1 to TRBJ1-6; no clear D gene. Trimming shortened V by 4 bases and J by 0 bases, and 10 bases separated the two germline ends. This CDR3 is built from 16 residues. Germline assignment: CDR1 MGHRA and CDR2 YSYEKL.